Shown below are 13 T cell receptor beta chains from a single sample sequenced in a study of cytomegalovirus exposure and HLA in healthy donors. Primers: 60 Vbeta forward and 13 Jbeta reverse. Assay used: immunoSEQ multiplex PCR; TCRdb lists only in-frame clones, some missing. The sample carries roughly 100,000 clones, around 60% recorded once. Sequenced sample: PBMCs. These receptors were taken from a woman in her forties or fifties in good health and CMV-seronegative.

The CDR3 reads CASSRQGLGEKLFF. The CDR3, as DNA: TGTGCCAGCAGCCGACAGGGATTGGGTGAAAAACTGTTTTTT. This sequence joins TRBV5-4 and TRBJ1-4, with 7 bases matching TRBD1. V dropped 4 bases and J dropped 7; count of bases not matched to a gene: 7. The CDR3 covers 14 residues. From germline, CDR1 is SGHNT and CDR2 YYREEE (reference sequence).

The rearrangement joins TRBV7-9 to TRBJ1-2, with D possibly TRBD1 on 6 matching bases. CDR1 and CDR2 from the germline V gene are SEHNR and FQNEAQ (reference sequence). The CDR3 runs to 13 residues. V gave up 7 bases and J gave up 2 bases, with 11 bases separating them. CDR3 region: CASNPGQNYGYTF. In DNA form, the CDR3 reads TGTGCCAGCAACCCAGGACAGAACTATGGCTACACCTTC.

V gene TRBV6-5 combines with J gene TRBJ1-1; weak D call: TRBD1 (5 bases). Germline V gene lookup returns CDR1 MNHEY and CDR2 SVGAGI. V gave up 0 bases and J gave up 4 bases, with 9 bases separating them. This CDR3 comprises 14 residues. CDR3 coding DNA: TGTGCCAGCAGTTACTCCGCGACAGTCACTGAAGCTTTCTTT. It is translated as CASSYSATVTEAFF.

CDR3 residues: CASSSKGQGPTHGYTF. In DNA, the CDR3 is TGCGCCAGCAGCTCAAAAGGACAGGGACCTACCCATGGCTACACCTTC. The genes are TRBV5-1 and TRBJ1-2; 8 nucleotides line up with TRBD1. This CDR3 has 16 amino acids. Germline V lookup: CDR1 SGHRS, CDR2 YFSETQ. Germline trimming cut 3 bases from V and 6 bases from J; bases unmatched to any gene: 13.

This clone was found a few times. This chain links TRBV27 with TRBJ2-7; TRBD2 is a possible D gene (6 bases). V was cut by 5 bases and J by 2 bases, with 10 bases left in between. The length of the CDR3 is 13 residues. The germline V gene has CDR1 MNHEY and CDR2 SMNVEV (reference sequence). The CDR3 nucleotides are TGTGCCAGCAGTGTCGGGGGTACCTACGAGCAGTACTTC. It is translated as CASSVGGTYEQYF.

This CDR3 reads CSGTGRASTDTQYF. CDR3 nucleotides: TGCAGCGGAACAGGGAGGGCTAGCACAGATACGCAGTATTTT. The chain combines TRBV29-1 with TRBJ2-3, with D possibly matching TRBD2 (7 bases). The CDR3 has 14 amino acids. Trimming stripped 7 bases from V and 0 bases from J, with 14 bases between. Germline V gene sequence: CDR1 SQVTM, CDR2 ANQGSEA.

The chain joins TRBV5-4 to TRBJ2-7; the match to TRBD2 covers 11 bases. In germline, CDR1 is SGHNT, CDR2 YYREEE (reference sequence). This CDR3 spans 15 amino acids. J was trimmed by 1 base and V by 4 bases; bases with no gene match: 4. The CDR3 loop is CASSPSGRSSYEQYF. CDR3 nucleotide sequence: TGTGCCAGCAGCCCTAGCGGGAGGTCTTCCTACGAGCAGTACTTC.

The chain recombines TRBV25-1 with TRBJ1-5; D gene unclear. Trimming cost V 5 bases and J 2 bases, with 4 bases left between them. The CDR3 has 12 amino acids. Germline-derived CDR1 and CDR2 are MGHDK and SYGVNS. CDR3 protein: CASSSGNQPQHF. The CDR3 DNA follows: TGTGCCAGCAGTTCAGGCAATCAGCCCCAGCATTTT.

This chain joins TRBV7-3 and TRBJ2-1; D is possibly TRBD2 (7 bases). CDR1 is SGHTA and CDR2 is FQGTGA in the germline V gene. The CDR3 contains 17 residues. V gave up 5 bases and J gave up 2 bases, with 19 bases separating them. CDR3 sequence (DNA): TGTGCCAGCAGCCTTTTCGGGGGCGGGGGCGCCTACAATGAGCAGTTCTTC. Protein: CASSLFGGGGAYNEQFF.

V and J are TRBV6-4 and TRBJ1-5; no firm D call. Germline V gene data show CDR1 as MRHNA and CDR2 as SNTAGT. The CDR3 loop spans 15 amino acids. Trimming stripped 3 bases from V and 9 bases from J, with 18 bases between. The CDR3 bases are TGTGCCAGCAGTGAACGGGAGGGTTTTTTTTGGCCCCAGCATTTT. This encodes CASSEREGFFWPQHF.

V and J are TRBV5-5 and TRBJ1-5; perhaps TRBD1 as D (5 bases). Looked up from germline, CDR1 is SGHKS and CDR2 is YYEKEE (reference sequence). The CDR3 covers 13 residues. V was cut by 2 bases and J by 6 bases, with 9 bases left in between. CDR3 sequence: CASSLQVGQPQHF. The CDR3 DNA reads as TGTGCCAGCAGCTTACAGGTGGGTCAGCCCCAGCATTTT.

The chain carries TRBV7-9 and TRBJ2-1; D not certain. The V and J ends lost 7 bases and 3 bases respectively, with 16 bases between them. CDR1 is SEHNR and CDR2 is FQNEAQ in the germline V gene (reference sequence). The CDR3 has 15 amino acids. Here the CDR3 reads CASNYLTPLYNEQFF. CDR3 DNA sequence: TGTGCCAGCAATTATTTGACTCCTCTCTACAATGAGCAGTTCTTC.

This clone has only a few counts. J is TRBJ1-4 and V is TRBV4-2; a possible D gene is TRBD1 (5 bases). The V end was cut by 7 bases, the J end by 8 bases, with 14 bases between. The CDR3 sequence is 13 residues long. CDR1 is LGHNA, CDR2 YNFKEQ, per germline. CDR3 in amino acids: CASKPQGDEKLFF. The CDR3 DNA reads TGTGCCAGCAAACCCCAGGGTGACGAAAAACTGTTTTTT.